This T cell receptor (beta chain) was captured in a study of T cells after yellow fever vaccination. Findings of the study overall: Abundant clonotypes (contaminants from the bulk population) could be present in FACS-sorted repertoires.

It was through 5'RACE template switching that TCR cDNA was made, with a universal primer site and UMIs added. TCRdb recomputed calls from the 5' RACE reads with MiXCR, one row per CDR3 protein. The sample includes about 510,000 distinct CDR3 sequences, roughly 22% seen only once; the top ten take roughly 16%. Germline V gene lookup returns CDR1 MNHEY and CDR2 SVGEGT. V was pared by 6 bases and J by 5 bases, with 3 bases of the junction left unmatched. The CDR3 sequence is 12 residues long. In regard to this clonotype: The antigen is undetermined.

Sequenced here: PBMCs, sampled approximately 22 days after the first yellow fever vaccination. This chain connects TRBV6-2 or TRBV6-3 to TRBJ2-7; 8 bases are a match to TRBD1. The sequence derives from a man aged 18 to 35 who received the YFV17D yellow fever vaccine. DNA for the CDR3: TGTGCCAGCAGGGACAGGGCTAACGAGCAGTACGTC. Translating it yields CASRDRANEQYV.